This paragraph covers one T cell receptor (beta chain) sequence. Generated by immunoSEQ multiplex PCR, the TCRdb table keeps only in-frame clones and is missing some. The table has about 130,000 clones, roughly 92% seen once. Trimming pared 4 bases from V and 3 bases from J, leaving 16 bases between. The CDR3 has 15 residues. Per germline, CDR1 SGDLS and CDR2 YYNGEE. This record belongs to a study of control samples from healthy donors and cancer patients. The clonotype originates from a man older than 75 with head and neck cancer. Sequenced input: PBMCs. The J gene is TRBJ1-1, the V gene TRBV9; tentative D call: TRBD1 (5 bases). The chain's CDR3 is CASSPRGQGYTEAFF. CDR3 sequence (DNA): TGTGCCAGCAGCCCTAGGGGCCAGGGCTACACTGAAGCTTTCTTT.